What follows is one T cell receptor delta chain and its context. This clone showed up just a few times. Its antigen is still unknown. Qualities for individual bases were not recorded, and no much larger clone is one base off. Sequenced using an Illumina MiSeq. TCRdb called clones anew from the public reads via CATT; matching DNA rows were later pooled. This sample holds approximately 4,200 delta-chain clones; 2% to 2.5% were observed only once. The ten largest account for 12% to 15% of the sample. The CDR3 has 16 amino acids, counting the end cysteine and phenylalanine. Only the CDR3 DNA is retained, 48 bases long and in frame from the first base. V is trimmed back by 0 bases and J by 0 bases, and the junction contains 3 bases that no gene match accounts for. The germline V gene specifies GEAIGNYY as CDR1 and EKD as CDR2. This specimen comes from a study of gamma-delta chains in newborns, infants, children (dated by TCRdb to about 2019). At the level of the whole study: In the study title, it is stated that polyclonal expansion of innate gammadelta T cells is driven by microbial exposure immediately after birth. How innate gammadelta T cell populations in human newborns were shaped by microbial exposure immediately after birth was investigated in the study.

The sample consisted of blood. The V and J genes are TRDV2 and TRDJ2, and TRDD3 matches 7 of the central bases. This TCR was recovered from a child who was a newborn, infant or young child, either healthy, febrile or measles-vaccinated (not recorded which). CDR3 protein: CACDTVGGALTAQLFF. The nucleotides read TGTGCCTGTGACACCGTTGGGGGAGCTTTGACAGCACAACTCTTCTTT.